The clone carrying this TCR beta chain has ten or more counts. This entry is derived from a study of spatial heterogeneity in lung cancer. Each CDR3 protein gets one entry after TCRdb re-called the 5' RACE reads with MiXCR. The sample consists of tens of thousands of distinct CDR3 sequences, around 7.5% of them appearing once. The V end lost 0 bases, the J end lost 6 bases, and 10 bases lay between the germline ends. Germline values: CDR1 SGDLS, CDR2 YYNGEE. CDR3 length: 13 amino acids. Stated time point: sample taken at primary tumor resection. Whole RNA came from tumor, nontumor lung or frozen PBMC and was sequenced without being sorted.

The clonotype originates from a male donor with early-stage non-small cell lung cancer. The chain joins TRBV9 to TRBJ2-7, with D perhaps being TRBD1 or TRBD2 (5 bases each). The sample consisted of PBMCs, taken at surgery. CDR3: CASSVGGEGEQYF. The DNA for the CDR3 is TGTGCCAGCAGCGTAGGGGGCGAGGGCGAGCAGTACTTC.